The clone carrying this TCR beta chain was detected ten times or more. Its antigen is not known. This sample was taken from a study of Graves' ophthalmopathy and Graves' hyperthyroidism. Study observations and caveats: The authors also found most expanded thyroid clonotypes above 0.001 frequency in blood. The model's ophthalmopathy progression predictions had 55% to 71% sensitivity and about 72% specificity.

The CDR3 loop spans 15 amino acids. Looked up from germline, CDR1 is LNHDA and CDR2 is SQIVND (reference sequence). Trimming took 8 bases from V and 7 from J; bases not matched to a gene: 14. No progression to ophthalmopathy over 18 months defined stable hyperthyroidism. Amplifying from RNA transcripts, the study obtained TCR beta CDR3 regions. Amplification began with first-round RT-PCR using HTBI primers, then second-round multiplex PCR was performed. One entry per CDR3 protein, called by TCRdb with MiXCR from the multiplex PCR reads. The repertoire holds a few hundred thousand distinct CDR3 sequences, with less than 20% as singletons.

Sequencing was performed on peripheral blood. This chain uses TRBV19 with TRBJ1-5; 7 nucleotides match TRBD1. This TCR was recovered from a woman aged 18-29 years with stable Graves' hyperthyroidism. The CDR3 loop is CASSDRVGRGQPQHF. CDR3 sequence (DNA): TGTGCCAGTTCTGACAGGGTCGGCCGCGGGCAGCCCCAGCATTTT.